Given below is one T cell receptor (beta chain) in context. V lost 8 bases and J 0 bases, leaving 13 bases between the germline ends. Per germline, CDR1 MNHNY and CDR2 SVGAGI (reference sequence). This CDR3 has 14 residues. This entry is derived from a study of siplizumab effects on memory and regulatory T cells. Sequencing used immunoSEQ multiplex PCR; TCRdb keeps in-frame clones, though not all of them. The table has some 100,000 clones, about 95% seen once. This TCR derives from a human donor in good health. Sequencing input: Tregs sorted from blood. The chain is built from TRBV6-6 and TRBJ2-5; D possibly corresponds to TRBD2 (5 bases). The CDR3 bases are TGTGCCAGCGTTTGGGGTAGCGACCAAGAGACCCAGTACTTC. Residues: CASVWGSDQETQYF.